This T cell receptor beta chain was sequenced during a study of metastatic and nonmetastatic thyroid tumors (TCRdb year 2020). Regarding the complete study: Repertoires were compared across peripheral blood and tumor or nodule tissue samples from malignant and benign thyroid patients.

None of the patients had been given any treatment before thyroid surgery. Patient clinical samples collected from the early 2010s to the late 2010s were retrospectively analysed using T-cell receptor beta sequencing. General conclusions and limits of the study: TCR beta diversity was reported as significantly higher in malignant tumors than in benign nodules, in both blood and tumor samples.

The protocol used for the library was PCR. Reads for this sample came from an Illumina HiSeq 4000. High-throughput sequencing was used to profile the TCR beta-chain CDR3 region of every patient. Per the original workflow: A classifier to discriminate distant-metastatic papillary thyroid cancer patients was built from CDR3 differences across clinicopathological groups. To measure repertoire diversity the researchers used the Shannon index, while the Morisita-Horn index served to gauge how similar the tumor and blood repertoires were. TCRdb reprocessing: public reads trimmed at Q25 with fastp, clones called with MiXCR, in-frame beta chains kept. The V and J calls shown here were made by TCRdb, not taken from the authors' results. This sample has about 93,000 clones in its table, and 9.5% to 15% of those were observed once. Clones ranked in the top ten supply roughly 10% of the sample. With regard to this clone: The antigen it binds to is not known. An end of the junction does not agree with germline; a read error may underlie this.

The CDR3 runs 15 amino acids, cysteine and phenylalanine included. Just the 45-base CDR3 DNA is kept, in frame starting at base 1. The germline V gene (reference sequence) sets CDR1 to SEHNR and CDR2 to FQNEAQ. The sequence was obtained from a female donor with papillary thyroid cancer or a benign thyroid nodule (not recorded which). Some clones in this sample may be carry-over from other donors' samples. The sample comprised blood. The rearrangement joined TRBV7-9 to TRBJ1-6, and the D gene may be TRBD1, 5 bases matching. Read as DNA, the sequence is TGTGCCAACAGCTTATGGCAGGGAGAAAATTCACCCCTCCACTTT. Its product reads: CANSLWQGENSPLHF.